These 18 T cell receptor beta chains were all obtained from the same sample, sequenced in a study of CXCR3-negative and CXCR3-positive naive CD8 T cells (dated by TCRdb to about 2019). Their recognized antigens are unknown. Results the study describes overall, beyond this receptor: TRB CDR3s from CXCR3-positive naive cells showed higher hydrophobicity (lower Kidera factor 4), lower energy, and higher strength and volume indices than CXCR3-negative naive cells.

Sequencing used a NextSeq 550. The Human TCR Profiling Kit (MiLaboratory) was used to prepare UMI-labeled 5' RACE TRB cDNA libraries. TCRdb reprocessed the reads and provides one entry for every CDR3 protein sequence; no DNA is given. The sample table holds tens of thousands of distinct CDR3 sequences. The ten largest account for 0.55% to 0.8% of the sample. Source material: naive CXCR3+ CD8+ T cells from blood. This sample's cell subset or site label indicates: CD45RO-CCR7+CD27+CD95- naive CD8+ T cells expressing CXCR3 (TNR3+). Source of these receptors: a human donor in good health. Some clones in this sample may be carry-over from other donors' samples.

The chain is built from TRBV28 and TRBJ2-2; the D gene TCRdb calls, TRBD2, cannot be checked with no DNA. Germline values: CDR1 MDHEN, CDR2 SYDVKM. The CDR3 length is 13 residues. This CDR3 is CARGSIPFGELFF.

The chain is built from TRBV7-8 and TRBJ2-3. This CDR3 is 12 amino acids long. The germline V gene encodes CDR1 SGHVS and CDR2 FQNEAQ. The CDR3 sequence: CASSLGTELEYF.

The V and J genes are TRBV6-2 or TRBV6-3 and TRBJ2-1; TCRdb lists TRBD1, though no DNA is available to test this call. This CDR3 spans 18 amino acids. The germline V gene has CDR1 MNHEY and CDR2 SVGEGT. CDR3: CASQGVTIGRYGYNEQFF.

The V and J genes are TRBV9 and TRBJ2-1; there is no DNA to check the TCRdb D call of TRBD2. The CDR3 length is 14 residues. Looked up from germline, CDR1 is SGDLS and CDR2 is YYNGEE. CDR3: CASNPLAGFNEQFF.

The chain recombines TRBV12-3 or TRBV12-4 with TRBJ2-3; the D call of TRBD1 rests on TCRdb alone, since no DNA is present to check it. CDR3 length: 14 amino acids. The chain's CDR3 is CASTLEGGADTQYF.

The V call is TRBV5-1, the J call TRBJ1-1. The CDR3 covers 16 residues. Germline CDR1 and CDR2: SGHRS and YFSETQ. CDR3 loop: CASSLGPAGANTEAFF.

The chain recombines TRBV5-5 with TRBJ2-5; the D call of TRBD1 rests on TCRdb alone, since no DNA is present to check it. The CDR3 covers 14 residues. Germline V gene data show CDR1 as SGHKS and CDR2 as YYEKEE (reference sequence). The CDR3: CASSLYDQGETQYF.

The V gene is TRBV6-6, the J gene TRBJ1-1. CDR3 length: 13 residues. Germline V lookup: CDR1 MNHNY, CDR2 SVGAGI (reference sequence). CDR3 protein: CASTWSADTEAFF.

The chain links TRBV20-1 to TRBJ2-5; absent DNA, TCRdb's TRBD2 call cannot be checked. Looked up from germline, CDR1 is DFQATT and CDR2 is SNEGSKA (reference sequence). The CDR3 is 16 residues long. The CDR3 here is CSARDIRDLVPETQYF.

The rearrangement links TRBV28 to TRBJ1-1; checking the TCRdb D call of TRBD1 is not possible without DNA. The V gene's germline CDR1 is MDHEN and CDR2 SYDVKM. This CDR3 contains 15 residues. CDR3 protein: CASSFSRQMNTEAFF.

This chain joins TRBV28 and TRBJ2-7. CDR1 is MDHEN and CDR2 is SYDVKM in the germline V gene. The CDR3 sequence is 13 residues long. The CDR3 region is CASSLSLTSEQYF.

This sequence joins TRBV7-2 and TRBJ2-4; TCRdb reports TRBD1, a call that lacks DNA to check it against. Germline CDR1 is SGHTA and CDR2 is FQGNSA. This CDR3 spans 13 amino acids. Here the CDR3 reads CASSLVTVSEEYF.

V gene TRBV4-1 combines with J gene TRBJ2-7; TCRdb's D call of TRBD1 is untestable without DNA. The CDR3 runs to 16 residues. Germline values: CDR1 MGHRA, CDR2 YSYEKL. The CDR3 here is CASSQQHQTGTYEQYF.

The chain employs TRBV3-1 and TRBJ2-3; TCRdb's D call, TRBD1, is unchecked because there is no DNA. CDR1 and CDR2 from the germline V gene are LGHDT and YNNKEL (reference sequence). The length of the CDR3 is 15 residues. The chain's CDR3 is CASSQGVSDRDTQYF.

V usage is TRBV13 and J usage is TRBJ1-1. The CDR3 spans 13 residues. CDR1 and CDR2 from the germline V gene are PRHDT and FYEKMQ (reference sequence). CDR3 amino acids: CASSLGEAFGAFF.

CDR3 protein: CASSLAAGELFF. The chain carries TRBV27 and TRBJ2-2. Germline-derived CDR1 and CDR2 are MNHEY and SMNVEV (reference sequence). The CDR3 consists of 12 residues.

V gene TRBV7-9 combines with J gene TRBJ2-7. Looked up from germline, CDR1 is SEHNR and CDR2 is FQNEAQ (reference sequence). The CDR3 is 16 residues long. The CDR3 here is CASSLVAAGDSYEQYF.

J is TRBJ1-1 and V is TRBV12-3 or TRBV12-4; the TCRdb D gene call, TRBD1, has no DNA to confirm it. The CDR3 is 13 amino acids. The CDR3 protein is CASSTVRVTEAFF.